This T cell receptor (beta chain) appears in the sequencing data of a study of response to subunit inactivated influenza vaccine. Study-wide results and limits: Authors suggested seasonal influenza vaccinations each recruit few new T cells.

This clonotype has just a few counts. Its antigen is as yet unknown. TCRdb used MiXCR to reprocess the RT-PCR reads, holding one entry per CDR3 protein. This table holds approximately 310,000 distinct CDR3 sequences, 21% found once. Between the trimmed V and J ends, which lost 10 bases and 6 bases, there was a span of 18 bases. This CDR3 region has 13 residues. In germline, CDR1 is ENHRY, CDR2 SYGVKD. This sequence was found in a man in his fifties or sixties who received an inactivated influenza vaccine. The sequences come from PBMCs from blood, collected approximately 20 months after vaccination. This chain links TRBV10-3 with TRBJ1-2, with D tentatively TRBD1 (6 bases). The DNA of the CDR3 is TGTGCCAATAGTGGGGGGGGCGTAAATGGCTACACCTTC. Protein: CANSGGGVNGYTF.